This is a list of T cell receptor beta chains from one sample in a study of early T cells in non-severe SARS-CoV-2 infection. TCRdb passed the 5' RACE reads through MiXCR, listing each CDR3 protein once. The table records approximately 66,000 distinct CDR3 sequences, around 13% of them present only once. This specimen was whole blood, taken at baseline. All receptors come from an adult who was a healthcare worker with PCR-confirmed SARS-CoV-2 infection or an uninfected control (not recorded which). The donor label of this sample is uncertain. Each CDR3 is given with its conserved first and last residue. A D gene is named only where the DNA matches it firmly.

>TRBV2|TRBJ1-6|TRBD1
CASSWDRANSPLHF
>TRBV29-1|TRBJ1-3|-
CSVGPDGSGNTIYF
>TRBV11-1|TRBJ2-2|-
CASSSDRNTGELFF
>TRBV7-9|TRBJ1-5|TRBD1
CASSSTGPNQPQHF
>TRBV6-6|TRBJ2-1|-
CASRPRGNPYNEQFF
>TRBV14|TRBJ1-1|-
CASSRHRDAYEAFF
>TRBV5-6|TRBJ1-5|-
CASSPGNSNQPQHF
>TRBV4-2|TRBJ2-3|-
CASSQSSTGSGTDTQYF
>TRBV7-6|TRBJ2-1|TRBD1
CASRARTGTVTTNEQFF
>TRBV21-1|TRBJ1-4|-
CASSLRAGEGTNEKLFF
>TRBV12-3/TRBV12-4|TRBJ1-1|-
CASVGNTEAFF
>TRBV7-2|TRBJ2-3|TRBD2
CASSSSGPPGDTQYF
>TRBV7-2|TRBJ2-5|TRBD2
CASSLVSSGGKETQYF
>TRBV29-1|TRBJ1-1|-
CSVEGSNLNTEAFF
>TRBV2|TRBJ1-2|-
CASRRGESNYGYTF
>TRBV3-1|TRBJ2-1|-
CASSLSAAHNEQFF
>TRBV6-6|TRBJ1-1|TRBD1
CASTYPGGMYTEAFF
>TRBV7-9|TRBJ1-2|TRBD1
CASSLAGGRYGYTF
>TRBV4-2|TRBJ2-5|-
CASSQDRDRYQETQYF
>TRBV7-6|TRBJ2-2|-
CASTRTANTGELFF
>TRBV20-1|TRBJ1-2|-
CSASVEGNGYTF
>TRBV5-1|TRBJ2-2|-
CASSLSSGPTGELFF
>TRBV27|TRBJ2-3|TRBD1
CASSDRGFSDTQYF
>TRBV29-1|TRBJ2-2|-
CSVERQGNTGELFF
>TRBV21-1|TRBJ1-1|-
CASSKVVFRQTVNTEAFF
>TRBV15|TRBJ2-3|-
CATGGFTDTQYF
>TRBV5-4|TRBJ1-1|-
CASSFVVGVNTEAFF
>TRBV15|TRBJ1-1|TRBD1
CATSRDSRKQQGATEAFF
>TRBV7-8|TRBJ1-2|-
CASTPRSSTLLNYGYTF
>TRBV20-1|TRBJ2-5|-
CSARDLLRPKKETQYF
>TRBV5-4|TRBJ2-1|-
CASSLARVAPNNEQFF
>TRBV15|TRBJ1-3|-
CATSGRSWAGNTIYF
>TRBV20-1|TRBJ1-1|-
CSARGDPNTEAFF
>TRBV20-1|TRBJ2-3|TRBD1
CSASPRTGTGSTDTQYF
>TRBV18|TRBJ1-1|-
CASYSLVGVNTEAFF
>TRBV5-1|TRBJ2-5|-
CASIGWGDQETQYF
>TRBV7-2|TRBJ2-4|TRBD1
CASSWDRGFGNIQYF
>TRBV7-9|TRBJ2-3|-
CASSPRDRDTDTQYF
>TRBV19|TRBJ2-2|-
CASSIDHRQDTGELFF
>TRBV11-2|TRBJ1-2|-
CASSAYKLRGYTF
>TRBV6-1|TRBJ1-5|-
CASSGATLQPQHF
>TRBV5-1|TRBJ2-3|TRBD1
CASSLTGTGGVDTQYF
>TRBV3-1|TRBJ1-1|TRBD1
CASSQGPGQGGTEAFF
>TRBV10-2|TRBJ2-5|-
CASSAGGKEETQYF
>TRBV6-5|TRBJ1-1|TRBD1
CASRPTGGLSNTEAFF
>TRBV20-1|TRBJ1-1|TRBD1
CRVGTGSTEAFF